The sequence of this T cell receptor beta chain was determined in a study of blood T cell repertoires in COVID-19. Whole-study context: Whether acute or convalescent, the COVID-19 samples came from the United States, Italy and Spain. The analysed material was cDNA or gDNA that came from T cells, B-cell-depleted T cells, or PBMCs.

As originally analysed: Reference gene primer amplification yielded estimated nucleated cell counts. Profiled with immunoSEQ multiplex PCR; TCRdb holds only in-frame clones, not every one. V and J calls and clone size are copied from that table; D and trimming were computed from the DNA. The table includes around 59,000 clones, almost 90% detected once. Trimming removed 1 base from V and 7 bases from J, with 8 bases in between. The CDR3 sequence is 14 residues long. Germline V gene data show CDR1 as MNHNS and CDR2 as SASEGT. Sequencing was performed on peripheral blood. This sequence was found in a man aged 55 to 70 with acute or convalescent COVID-19. This chain links TRBV6-1 with TRBJ1-6, with D hard to call. The CDR3 DNA sequence: TGTGCCAGCAGTGAAGGTACAATGAATTCACCCCTCCACTTT. Its translation is CASSEGTMNSPLHF.